The T cell receptor beta chain under discussion was sequenced for a study of T cell repertoires in cytomegalovirus infection. Overall study: Selection of CMV epitopes for the study included recently identified HLA-C-restricted and well-studied HLA-B-restricted ones. Evidence of both CMV infection and a matching HLA type came from public TCR beta signatures. Study-wide findings and caveats: Dominating the ex vivo response were TCR beta clonotypes that were CMV-specific and HLA-C-restricted.

Notes on this clonotype: Its matching antigen is unknown.

Germline V gene sequence: CDR1 LNHDA, CDR2 SQIVND (reference sequence). Trimming stripped 5 bases from V and 6 bases from J, with 19 bases between. The CDR3 spans 15 residues. TCRdb passed the reads through MiXCR, listing each CDR3 protein once. The sample has approximately 1,000,000 distinct CDR3 sequences; around a third are singletons. Sequenced here: cultured CD8+ T cells from PBMCs, sampled from culture after CMV antigen stimulation. The TCR sequence derives from a human donor in good health (CMV status not recorded). Some clones in this sample may be carry-over from other donors' samples. The chain carries TRBV19 and TRBJ1-2; tentative D call: TRBD1 (6 bases). CDR3 protein: CASSPTPGGGNGYTF. The CDR3 DNA follows: TGTGCCAGTAGTCCGACCCCGGGGGGGGGCAATGGCTACACCTTC. Full variable domain (missing parts from reference TRBV19 and TRBJ1-2): DGGITQSPKYLFRKEGQNVTLSCEQNLNHDAMYWYRQDPGQGLRLIYYSQIVNDFQKGDIAEGYSVSREKKESFPLTVTSAQKNPTAFYLCASSPTPGGGNGYTFGSGTRLTVV.